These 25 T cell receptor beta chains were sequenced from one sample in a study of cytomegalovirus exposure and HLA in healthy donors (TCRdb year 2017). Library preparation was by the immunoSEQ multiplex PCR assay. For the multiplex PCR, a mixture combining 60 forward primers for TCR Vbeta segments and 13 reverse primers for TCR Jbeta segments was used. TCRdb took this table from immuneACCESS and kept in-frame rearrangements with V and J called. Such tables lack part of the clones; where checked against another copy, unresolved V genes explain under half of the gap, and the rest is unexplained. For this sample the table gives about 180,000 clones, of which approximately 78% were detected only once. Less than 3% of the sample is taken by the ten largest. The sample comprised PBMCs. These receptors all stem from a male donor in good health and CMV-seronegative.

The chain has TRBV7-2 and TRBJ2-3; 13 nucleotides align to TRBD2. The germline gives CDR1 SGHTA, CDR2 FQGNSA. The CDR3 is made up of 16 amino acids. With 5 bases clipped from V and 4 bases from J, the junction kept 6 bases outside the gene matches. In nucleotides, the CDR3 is TGTGCCAGCAGCCCGGGACTAGCGGGAAGTGCAGATACGCAGTATTTT. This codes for CASSPGLAGSADTQYF.

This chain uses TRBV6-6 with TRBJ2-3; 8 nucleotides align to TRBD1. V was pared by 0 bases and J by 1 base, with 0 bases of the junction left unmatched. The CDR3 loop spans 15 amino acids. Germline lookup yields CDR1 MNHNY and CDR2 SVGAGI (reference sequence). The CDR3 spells CASSYSDRGTDTQYF. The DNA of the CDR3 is TGTGCCAGCAGTTACTCGGACAGGGGCACAGATACGCAGTATTTT.

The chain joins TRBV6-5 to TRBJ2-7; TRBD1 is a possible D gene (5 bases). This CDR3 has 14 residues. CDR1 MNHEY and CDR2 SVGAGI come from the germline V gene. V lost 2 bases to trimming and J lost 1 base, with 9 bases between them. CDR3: CASSYDGASYEQYF. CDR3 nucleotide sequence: TGTGCCAGCAGTTACGATGGGGCTTCCTACGAGCAGTACTTC.

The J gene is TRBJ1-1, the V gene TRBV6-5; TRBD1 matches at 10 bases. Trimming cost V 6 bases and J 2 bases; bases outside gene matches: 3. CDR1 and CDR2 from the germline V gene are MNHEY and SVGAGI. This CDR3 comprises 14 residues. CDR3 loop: CASRDRGLNTEAFF. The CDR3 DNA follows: TGTGCCAGCAGAGACAGGGGGCTCAACACTGAAGCTTTCTTT.

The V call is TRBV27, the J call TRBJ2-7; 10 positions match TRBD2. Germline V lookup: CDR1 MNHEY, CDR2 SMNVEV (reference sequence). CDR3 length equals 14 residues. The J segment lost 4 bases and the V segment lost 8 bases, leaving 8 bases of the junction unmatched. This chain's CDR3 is CASAKAGGGYEQYF. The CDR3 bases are TGTGCCAGCGCAAAAGCGGGAGGGGGGTACGAGCAGTACTTC.

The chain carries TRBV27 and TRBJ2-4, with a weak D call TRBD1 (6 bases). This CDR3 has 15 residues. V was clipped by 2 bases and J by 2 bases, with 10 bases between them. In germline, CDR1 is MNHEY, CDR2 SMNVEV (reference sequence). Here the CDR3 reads CASSLPGVSKNIQYF. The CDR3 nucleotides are TGTGCCAGCAGTTTACCAGGGGTATCCAAAAACATTCAGTACTTC.

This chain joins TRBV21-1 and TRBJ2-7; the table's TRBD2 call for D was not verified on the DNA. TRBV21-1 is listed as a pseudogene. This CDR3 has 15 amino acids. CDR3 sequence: CASSKGNSGSGEQYF. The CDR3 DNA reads TGTGCCAGCAGCAAAGGGAATTCAGGGAGCGGGGAGCAGTACTTC.

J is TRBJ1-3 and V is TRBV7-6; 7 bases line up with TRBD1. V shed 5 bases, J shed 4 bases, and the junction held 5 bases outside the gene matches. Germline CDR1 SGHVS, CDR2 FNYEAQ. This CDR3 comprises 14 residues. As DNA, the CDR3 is TGTGCCAGCAGCCCAACAGGGGACGGAAACACCATATATTTT. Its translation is CASSPTGDGNTIYF.

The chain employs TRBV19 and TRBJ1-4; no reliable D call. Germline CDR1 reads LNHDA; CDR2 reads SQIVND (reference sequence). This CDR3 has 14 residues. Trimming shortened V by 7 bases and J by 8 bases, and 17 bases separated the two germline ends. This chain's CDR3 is CASMRGDGLEKLFF. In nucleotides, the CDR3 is TGTGCCAGTATGAGAGGAGACGGTTTGGAAAAACTGTTTTTT. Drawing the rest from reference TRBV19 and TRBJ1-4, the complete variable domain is DGGITQSPKYLFRKEGQNVTLSCEQNLNHDAMYWYRQDPGQGLRLIYYSQIVNDFQKGDIAEGYSVSREKKESFPLTVTSAQKNPTAFYLCASMRGDGLEKLFFGSGTQLSVL.

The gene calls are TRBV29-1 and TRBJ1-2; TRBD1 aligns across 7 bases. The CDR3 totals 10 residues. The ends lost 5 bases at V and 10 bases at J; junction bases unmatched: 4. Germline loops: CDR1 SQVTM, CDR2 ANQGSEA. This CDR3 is CSVSGTAYTF. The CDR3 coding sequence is TGCAGCGTTTCCGGGACAGCCTACACCTTC.

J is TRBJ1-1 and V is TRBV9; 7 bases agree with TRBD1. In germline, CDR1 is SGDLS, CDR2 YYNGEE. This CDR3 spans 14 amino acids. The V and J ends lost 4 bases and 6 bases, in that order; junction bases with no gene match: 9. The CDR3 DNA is TGTGCCAGCAGCAAAACAGGGGCGGCCCCTGAAGCTTTCTTT. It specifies CASSKTGAAPEAFF.

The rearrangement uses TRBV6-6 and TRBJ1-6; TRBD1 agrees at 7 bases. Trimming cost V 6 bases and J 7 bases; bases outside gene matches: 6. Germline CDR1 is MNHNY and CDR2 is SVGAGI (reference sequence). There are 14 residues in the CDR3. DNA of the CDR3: TGTGCCAGCAGGTTGGACAGGACAAATTCACCCCTCCACTTT. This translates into CASRLDRTNSPLHF.

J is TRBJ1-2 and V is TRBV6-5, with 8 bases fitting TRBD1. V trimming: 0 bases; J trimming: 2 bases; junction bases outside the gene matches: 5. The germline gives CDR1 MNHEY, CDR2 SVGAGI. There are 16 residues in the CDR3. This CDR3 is CASSYSSTGANYGYTF. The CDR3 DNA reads TGTGCCAGCAGTTACTCCTCGACAGGGGCAAACTATGGCTACACCTTC.

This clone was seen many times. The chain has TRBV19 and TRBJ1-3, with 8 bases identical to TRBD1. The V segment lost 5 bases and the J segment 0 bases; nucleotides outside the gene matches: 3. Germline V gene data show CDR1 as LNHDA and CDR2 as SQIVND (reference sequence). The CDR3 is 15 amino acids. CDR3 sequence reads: CASSATGVSGNTIYF. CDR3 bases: TGTGCCAGTAGTGCGACAGGGGTCTCTGGAAACACCATATATTTT. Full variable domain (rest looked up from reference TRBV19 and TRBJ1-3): DGGITQSPKYLFRKEGQNVTLSCEQNLNHDAMYWYRQDPGQGLRLIYYSQIVNDFQKGDIAEGYSVSREKKESFPLTVTSAQKNPTAFYLCASSATGVSGNTIYFGEGSWLTVV.

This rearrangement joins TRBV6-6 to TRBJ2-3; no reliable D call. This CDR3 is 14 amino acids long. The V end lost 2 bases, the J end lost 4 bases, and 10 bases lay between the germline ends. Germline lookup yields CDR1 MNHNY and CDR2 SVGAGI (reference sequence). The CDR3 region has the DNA TGTGCCAGCAGTTACCCCGGTGATTCAGATACGCAGTATTTT. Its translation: CASSYPGDSDTQYF.

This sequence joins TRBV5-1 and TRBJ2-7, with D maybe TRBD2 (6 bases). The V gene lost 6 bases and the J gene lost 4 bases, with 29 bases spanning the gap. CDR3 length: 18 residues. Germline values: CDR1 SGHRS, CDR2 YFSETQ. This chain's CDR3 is CASTVNRGSPGGNYEQYF. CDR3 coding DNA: TGCGCCAGCACAGTAAACCGAGGGTCGCCTGGAGGGAATTACGAGCAGTACTTC.

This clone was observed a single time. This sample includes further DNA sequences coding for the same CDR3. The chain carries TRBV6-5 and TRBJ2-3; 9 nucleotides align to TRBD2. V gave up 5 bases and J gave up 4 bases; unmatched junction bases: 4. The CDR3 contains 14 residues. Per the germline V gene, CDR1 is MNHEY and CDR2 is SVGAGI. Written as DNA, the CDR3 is TGTGCCAGCAGTCCGGGACTAGCCTCAGATACGCAGTATTTT. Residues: CASSPGLASDTQYF.

Here the CDR3 DNA reads TGTGCCAGCAGCCCCGGGAGACGGGACACCGGGGAGCTGTTTTTT. Translation: CASSPGRRDTGELFF. V and J are TRBV28 and TRBJ2-2, with TRBD2 as a possible D gene (6 bases). The length of the CDR3 is 15 residues. The germline V gene has CDR1 MDHEN and CDR2 SYDVKM. The V end lost 6 bases, the J end lost 3 bases, and 14 bases lay between the germline ends.

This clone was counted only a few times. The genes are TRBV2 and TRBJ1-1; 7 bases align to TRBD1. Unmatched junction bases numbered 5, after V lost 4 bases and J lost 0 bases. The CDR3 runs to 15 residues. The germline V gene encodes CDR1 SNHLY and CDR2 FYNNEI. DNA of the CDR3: TGTGCCAGCAGTGGGGACAGACTCATGAACACTGAAGCTTTCTTT. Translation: CASSGDRLMNTEAFF.

The CDR3: CATSRDFGAAGNTIYF. In DNA, the CDR3 is TGTGCCACCAGCAGAGATTTTGGAGCCGCCGGAAACACCATATATTTT. The chain links TRBV15 to TRBJ1-3, with D hard to call. The V gene's germline CDR1 is LNHNV and CDR2 YYDKDF (reference sequence). V was shortened by 0 bases and J by 4 bases, with 13 bases between the two germline ends. The CDR3 contains 16 residues. The whole variable domain, remainder taken from reference TRBV15 and TRBJ1-3, is DAMVIQNPRYQVTQFGKPVTLSCSQTLNHNVMYWYQQKSSQAPKLLFHYYDKDFNNEADTPDNFQSRRPNTSFCFLDIRSPGLGDTAMYLCATSRDFGAAGNTIYFGEGSWLTVV.

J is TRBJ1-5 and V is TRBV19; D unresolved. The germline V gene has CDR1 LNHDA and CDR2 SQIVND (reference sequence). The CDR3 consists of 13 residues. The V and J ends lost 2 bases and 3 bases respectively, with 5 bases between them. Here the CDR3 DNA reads TGTGCCAGTAGTATACAGTTCAATCAGCCCCAGCATTTT. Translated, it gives CASSIQFNQPQHF.

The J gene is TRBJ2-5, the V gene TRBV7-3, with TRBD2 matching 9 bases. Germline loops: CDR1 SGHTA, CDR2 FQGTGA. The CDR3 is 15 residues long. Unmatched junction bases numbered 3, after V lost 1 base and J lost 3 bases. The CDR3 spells CASSLNGGREETQYF. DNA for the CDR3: TGTGCCAGCAGCTTAAACGGCGGGAGGGAAGAGACCCAGTACTTC.

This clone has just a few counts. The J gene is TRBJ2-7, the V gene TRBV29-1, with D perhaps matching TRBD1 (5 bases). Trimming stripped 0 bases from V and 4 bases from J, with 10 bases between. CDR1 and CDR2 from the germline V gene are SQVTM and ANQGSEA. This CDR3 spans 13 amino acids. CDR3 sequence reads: CSVEDPTAYEQYF. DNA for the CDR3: TGCAGCGTTGAAGATCCGACAGCTTACGAGCAGTACTTC.

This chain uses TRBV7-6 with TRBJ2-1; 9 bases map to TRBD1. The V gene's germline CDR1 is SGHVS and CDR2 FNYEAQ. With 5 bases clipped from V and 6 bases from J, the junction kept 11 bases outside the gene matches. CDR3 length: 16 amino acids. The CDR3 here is CASSQGGTGRFNEQFF. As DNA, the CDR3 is TGTGCCAGCAGCCAGGGGGGGACAGGGAGGTTCAATGAGCAGTTCTTC.

This CDR3 is CASSLGSPKGGNTIYF. DNA of the CDR3: TGTGCCAGCAGCCTCGGTTCGCCTAAGGGGGGAAACACCATATATTTT. This chain joins TRBV7-2 and TRBJ1-3, with D possibly being TRBD1 (5 bases). The CDR3 runs to 16 residues. The V and J ends lost 5 bases and 4 bases respectively, with 18 bases between them. The germline V gene has CDR1 SGHTA and CDR2 FQGNSA.